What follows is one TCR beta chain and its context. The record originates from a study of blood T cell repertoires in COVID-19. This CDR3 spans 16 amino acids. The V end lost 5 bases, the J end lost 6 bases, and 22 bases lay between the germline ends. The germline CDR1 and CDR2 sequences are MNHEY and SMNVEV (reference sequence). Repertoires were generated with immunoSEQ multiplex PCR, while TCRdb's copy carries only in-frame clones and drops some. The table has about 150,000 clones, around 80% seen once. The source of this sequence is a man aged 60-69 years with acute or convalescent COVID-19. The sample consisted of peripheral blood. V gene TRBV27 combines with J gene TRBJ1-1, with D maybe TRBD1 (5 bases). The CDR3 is CASSLQAPGTGAEAFF. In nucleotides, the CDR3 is TGTGCCAGCAGTCTTCAGGCACCCGGAACAGGCGCTGAAGCTTTCTTT.